The 27 T cell receptor beta chains in this list originate from one sample, sequenced in a study of blood T cell repertoires in COVID-19. Some clones are missing from TCRdb's copy, which holds only in-frame ones; the method was immunoSEQ multiplex PCR. The sample contains 200,000 or so clones, approximately 88% of which appear only once. Sequenced sample: PBMCs or T cells enriched from blood (not recorded which). The receptors derive from a woman in her thirties or forties with acute COVID-19.

The V gene is TRBV5-6, the J gene TRBJ2-2; D call uncertain. Trimming removed 6 bases at V and 3 bases at J, with 6 bases between. Germline V gives CDR1 SGHDT, CDR2 YYEEEE. The CDR3 sequence is 12 residues long. The CDR3 loop is CASTSDTGELFF. CDR3 nucleotides: TGTGCCAGCACTTCCGACACCGGGGAGCTGTTTTTT.

The CDR3: CASSSGAGTGIYEQYF. The CDR3 DNA is TGTGCCAGCAGCTCCGGTGCCGGGACAGGTATCTACGAGCAGTACTTC. The chain recombines TRBV5-8 with TRBJ2-7; 8 bases are shared with TRBD1. V lost 3 bases to trimming and J lost 3 bases; unmatched junction nucleotides: 11. The V gene's germline CDR1 is SGHTS and CDR2 YDEGEE. This CDR3 is built from 16 residues.

This clone was counted only a few times. The rearrangement joins TRBV6-5 to TRBJ1-3; the D gene is possibly TRBD1 (5 bases). This CDR3 region has 15 residues. Germline assignment: CDR1 MNHEY and CDR2 SVGAGI. The V end lost 6 bases, the J end lost 0 bases, and 12 bases lay between the germline ends. The CDR3 bases are TGTGCCAGCAGCCTCAGACAGACCTCTGGAAACACCATATATTTT. Translation: CASSLRQTSGNTIYF.

The rearrangement links TRBV4-1 to TRBJ2-1; TRBD2 matches at 8 bases. Germline-derived CDR1 and CDR2 are MGHRA and YSYEKL. Unmatched junction bases numbered 4, after V lost 1 base and J lost 5 bases. This CDR3 spans 15 amino acids. In nucleotides, the CDR3 is TGCGCCAGCAGCCAAGTTACTAGCGGTCACAATGAGCAGTTCTTC. Translating it yields CASSQVTSGHNEQFF.

The rearrangement links TRBV10-3 to TRBJ2-2, with D uncertain. The CDR3 is 13 amino acids. Trimming removed 3 bases at V and 3 bases at J, with 5 bases between. CDR1 is ENHRY and CDR2 is SYGVKD in the germline V gene. The CDR3 is CAISELDTGELFF. CDR3 DNA: TGTGCCATCAGTGAACTCGACACCGGGGAGCTGTTTTTT.

The V gene is TRBV4-1, the J gene TRBJ2-5, with D possibly TRBD2 on 6 matching bases. V was pared by 0 bases and J by 4 bases, with 9 bases between. This CDR3 region has 14 residues. The germline V gene encodes CDR1 MGHRA and CDR2 YSYEKL. CDR3 residues: CASSQEDGGETQYF. The CDR3 DNA reads as TGCGCCAGCAGCCAAGAGGACGGGGGAGAGACCCAGTACTTC.

The DNA of the CDR3 is TGTGCCAGCAGTCACCTCCTGCCTGGCGAGACCCAGTACTTC. This encodes CASSHLLPGETQYF. This sequence joins TRBV6-2 or TRBV6-3 and TRBJ2-5, with D uncertain. The CDR3 has 14 residues. Trimming left V 5 bases short and J 5 bases short, with 15 bases between. In germline, CDR1 is MNHEY, CDR2 SVGEGT.

The genes are TRBV9 and TRBJ2-5; a weak D match, TRBD2 (6 bases). Germline-derived CDR1 and CDR2 are SGDLS and YYNGEE. The CDR3 loop spans 17 amino acids. Trimming removed 0 bases from V and 1 base from J, with 16 bases in between. The chain's CDR3 is CASSVGVAGPGQETQYF. DNA for the CDR3: TGTGCCAGCAGCGTAGGGGTGGCGGGGCCAGGCCAAGAGACCCAGTACTTC.

This sequence joins TRBV3-1 (or the pseudogene TRBV3-2) and TRBJ2-1, with 13 bases identical to TRBD2. Germline trimming cut 6 bases from V and 1 base from J; bases unmatched to any gene: 9. Germline V CDR1 and CDR2: LGHDT, YNNKEL (reference sequence). There are 18 residues in the CDR3. For the CDR3, the DNA is TGTGCCAGCAGACGGACTAGCGGGAGCGCGGGATCCTACAATGAGCAGTTCTTC. This encodes CASRRTSGSAGSYNEQFF.

The CDR3 DNA follows: TGTGCCACCAGTGATTTCCCCGGGAAAGAGCAGTTCTTC. As protein: CATSDFPGKEQFF. The chain has TRBV24-1 and TRBJ2-1, with D possibly being TRBD2 (5 bases). Trimming removed 1 base from V and 10 bases from J, with 10 bases in between. Per germline, CDR1 KGHDR and CDR2 SFDVKD. The CDR3 runs to 13 residues.

The genes are TRBV6-5 and TRBJ1-3; D possibly corresponds to TRBD1 (5 bases). Germline V gene sequence: CDR1 MNHEY, CDR2 SVGAGI. The CDR3 contains 13 residues. Trimming took 6 bases from V and 0 from J, leaving 6 bases between them. The CDR3: CASRGLSGNTIYF. In nucleotides, the CDR3 is TGTGCCAGCAGGGGACTCTCTGGAAACACCATATATTTT.

The J gene is TRBJ2-3, the V gene TRBV27; D is possibly TRBD2 (5 bases). Germline values: CDR1 MNHEY, CDR2 SMNVEV (reference sequence). The CDR3 runs 15 residues. Trimming removed 5 bases from V and 5 bases from J, with 17 bases in between. The CDR3 coding sequence is TGTGCCAGCAGTGATGGTAATCGGGGAGTAGATACGCAGTATTTT. Translation gives CASSDGNRGVDTQYF.

V usage is TRBV28 and J usage is TRBJ2-4, with a tentative D call TRBD2 (5 bases). Germline-derived CDR1 and CDR2 are MDHEN and SYDVKM. This CDR3 region has 11 residues. The V end lost 6 bases, the J end lost 6 bases, and 6 bases lay between the germline ends. CDR3 sequence reads: CASSGVNIQYF. DNA of the CDR3: TGTGCCAGCAGCGGGGTAAACATTCAGTACTTC.

Ten or more counts support this clone. CDR3 residues: CASSLVYGGYTF. The CDR3 bases are TGTGCCAGCAGCTTGGTGTACGGGGGCTACACCTTC. This rearrangement joins TRBV5-4 to TRBJ1-2, with D unresolved. The CDR3 sequence is 12 residues long. Trimming took 0 bases from V and 8 from J, leaving 8 bases between them. Per the germline V gene, CDR1 is SGHNT and CDR2 is YYREEE (reference sequence).

The chain uses TRBV10-3 and TRBJ2-5, with 8 bases matching TRBD2. Per germline, CDR1 ENHRY and CDR2 SYGVKD. The CDR3 loop spans 14 amino acids. With V trimmed by 4 bases and J by 3 bases, 4 bases remained unmatched. The CDR3 region has the DNA TGTGCCATCAGTGGTCGGGGGGGGGAAGAGACCCAGTACTTC. It codes for CAISGRGGEETQYF.

This clone was seen more than once but under ten times. This rearrangement joins TRBV9 to TRBJ1-2; D might be TRBD1 (5 bases). Germline CDR1 reads SGDLS; CDR2 reads YYNGEE. The CDR3 is made up of 16 amino acids. Trimming left V 3 bases short and J 3 bases short, with 18 bases between. CDR3 amino acids: CASSEGGQGEDYGYTF. The CDR3 DNA follows: TGTGCCAGCAGCGAGGGAGGGCAGGGCGAGGACTATGGCTACACCTTC.

The chain combines TRBV5-5 with TRBJ1-1; possible D gene TRBD1, 5 bases. The V gene's germline CDR1 is SGHKS and CDR2 YYEKEE (reference sequence). CDR3 size: 15 residues. Deletions cut 2 bases from V and 5 bases from J, with 16 bases between. The CDR3 coding sequence is TGTGCCAGCAGCTTCGGGCGGGGGAGAAGGACTGAAGCTTTCTTT. Protein product: CASSFGRGRRTEAFF.

This clone was seen a few times. The rearrangement links TRBV5-3 to TRBJ2-5; D is unclear. TRBV5-3 counts as an open reading frame of uncertain function. The CDR3 has 14 amino acids. V was pared by 3 bases and J by 10 bases, with 19 bases between. The DNA for the CDR3 is TGTGCCAGAAGCTACTCGGAGACGCTCGTAGGCCAGTACTTC. This gives the protein CARSYSETLVGQYF.

This rearrangement joins TRBV10-3 to TRBJ2-1; D ambiguous. V lost 11 bases to trimming and J lost 4 bases, with 15 bases between them. Germline loops: CDR1 ENHRY, CDR2 SYGVKD. The CDR3 length is 13 residues. In nucleotides, the CDR3 is TGTGCCGCCAGAGATCAGGAATACAATGAGCAGTTCTTC. Translation gives CAARDQEYNEQFF.

On this clone itself: The same CDR3 arises from other DNA sequences in this sample as well. The chain is built from TRBV10-2 and TRBJ2-7; a possible D gene is TRBD2 (6 bases). The germline V gene encodes CDR1 WSHSY and CDR2 SAAADI. Trimming removed 2 bases from V and 4 bases from J, with 6 bases in between. The CDR3 consists of 12 residues. DNA of the CDR3: TGCGCCAGCAGTGAGGCGGGGTACGAGCAGTACGTC. Protein sequence: CASSEAGYEQYV.

In its sample, this clone was seen a few times. The CDR3 sequence is CASSRAGPDTQYF. The DNA of the CDR3 is TGTGCCAGCAGCCGAGCGGGGCCAGATACGCAGTATTTT. The V and J genes are TRBV11-2 and TRBJ2-3; 7 nucleotides agree with TRBD2. Trimming cost V 5 bases and J 4 bases; bases outside gene matches: 3. CDR1 and CDR2 (germline): SGHAT, FQNNGV. The CDR3 runs to 13 residues. The complete variable domain, with remaining parts taken from reference TRBV11-2 and TRBJ2-3, reads EAGVAQSPRYKIIEKRQSVAFWCNPISGHATLYWYQQILGQGPKLLIQFQNNGVVDDSQLPKDRFSAERLKGVDSTLKIQPAKLEDSAVYLCASSRAGPDTQYFGPGTRLTVL.

The chain employs TRBV5-4 and TRBJ1-2, with D perhaps matching TRBD1 (5 bases). V was clipped by 4 bases and J by 6 bases, with 16 bases between them. Germline-derived CDR1 and CDR2 are SGHNT and YYREEE (reference sequence). This CDR3 comprises 14 residues. This CDR3 is CASSPGAQRHGYTF. CDR3 DNA: TGTGCCAGCAGCCCTGGGGCCCAGAGGCATGGCTACACCTTC.

The chain joins TRBV11-3 to TRBJ2-3; D is undetermined. This CDR3 has 12 residues. Trimming pared 2 bases from V and 3 bases from J, leaving 3 bases between. CDR1 SGHNT and CDR2 YENEEA come from the germline V gene. Here the CDR3 DNA reads TGTGCCAGCAGCTTACGGACAGATACGCAGTATTTT. Its translation is CASSLRTDTQYF. The full variable domain, its missing parts supplied by reference TRBV11-3 and TRBJ2-3, is EAGVVQSPRYKIIEKKQPVAFWCNPISGHNTLYWYLQNLGQGPELLIRYENEEAVDDSQLPKDRFSAERLKGVDSTLKIQPAELGDSAVYLCASSLRTDTQYFGPGTRLTVL.

This clone has a single count. This chain uses TRBV24-1 with TRBJ2-3; 8 bases fit TRBD2. The CDR3 is 15 amino acids. The V and J ends lost 4 bases and 1 base, in that order; junction bases with no gene match: 3. The V gene's germline CDR1 is KGHDR and CDR2 SFDVKD. CDR3 sequence: CATSETTSGTDTQYF. CDR3 nucleotide sequence: TGTGCCACCAGTGAAACGACTAGCGGCACAGATACGCAGTATTTT.

This rearrangement joins TRBV7-9 to TRBJ1-2; weak D call: TRBD1 (6 bases). CDR1 is SEHNR and CDR2 is FQNEAQ in the germline V gene (reference sequence). This CDR3 comprises 14 residues. Trimming removed 5 bases at V and 4 bases at J, with 14 bases between. CDR3 DNA sequence: TGTGCCAGCAGCCCAACTCAGGGGCGCTATGGCTACACCTTC. Encoded protein: CASSPTQGRYGYTF.

J is TRBJ2-2 and V is TRBV5-1, with D possibly being TRBD1 (5 bases). This CDR3 region has 15 residues. Germline V gene data show CDR1 as SGHRS and CDR2 as YFSETQ. Trimming removed 4 bases from V and 0 bases from J, with 10 bases in between. The CDR3 region has the DNA TGCGCCAGCAGCGGATGGGGCTCGAACACCGGGGAGCTGTTTTTT. Translation: CASSGWGSNTGELFF. Filled out from reference TRBV5-1 and TRBJ2-2, the complete variable domain reads KAGVTQTPRYLIKTRGQQVTLSCSPISGHRSVSWYQQTPGQGLQFLFEYFSETQRNKGNFPGRFSGRQFSNSRSEMNVSTLELGDSALYLCASSGWGSNTGELFFGEGSRLTVL.

V gene TRBV7-2 combines with J gene TRBJ2-3, with D possibly being TRBD2 (6 bases). The CDR3 covers 15 residues. V lost 3 bases and J lost 1, with 11 bases in between. Germline lookup yields CDR1 SGHTA and CDR2 FQGNSA. The chain's CDR3 is CASSLGSSGTDTQYF. CDR3 nucleotide sequence: TGTGCCAGCAGCTTGGGCTCTAGCGGCACAGATACGCAGTATTTT. Together with reference TRBV7-2 and TRBJ2-3, the CDR3 gives the full variable domain: GAGVSQSPSNKVTEKGKDVELRCDPISGHTALYWYRQSLGQGLEFLIYFQGNSAPDKSGLPSDRFSAERTGGSVSTLTIQRTQQEDSAVYLCASSLGSSGTDTQYFGPGTRLTVL.